This TCR beta chain was found in a study of PD-L1 blockade in urothelial cancer. Study in general: Males with bladder-origin urothelial cancer made up twenty-five of 29 patients. Blood analysis took place 3 weeks (second dose) and 6 weeks after treatment start.

This CDR3 is built from 13 residues. The trim removed 3 bases at V and 9 bases at J, leaving 4 bases unmatched. The germline gives CDR1 MGHDK, CDR2 SYGVNS. In its sample, this clone was seen once. Synthetically made TCR analog templates were put into each PCR as spikes. Sequencing was performed with immunoSEQ multiplex PCR; in TCRdb, only in-frame clones are kept and a portion is missing. The repertoire holds tens of thousands of clones, roughly four fifths seen once, with under 4% in the top ten. This chain links TRBV25-1 with TRBJ2-1, with 8 bases that match TRBD2. This receptor was taken from a man between 65 and 79 years old with urothelial cancer. The sequenced sample was PBMCs, obtained around atezolizumab (anti-PD-L1) treatment. As DNA, the CDR3 is TGTGCCAGCAGTGATGGGACTAGTGGTGAGCAGTTCTTC. Protein product: CASSDGTSGEQFF.